This record covers a single TCR beta chain. No antigen is known for it. Clones were sequenced by immunoSEQ multiplex PCR, and TCRdb holds only the in-frame ones, with some missing. The sample contains fewer than 25,000 clones, around two thirds of which appear only once. Antigen-specific CD4+ T cell clonotypes were called by their expansion after viral peptide-pool culture in ViraFEST. Subsequent to a culture period of about ten days, CD4+ T cells were isolated. Vaccinated recipients, who were negative for nucleocapsid antibodies, had no history of SARS-CoV-2 infection. It was on days 3 and 7 that half the medium was replaced with IL-2 medium. This sample is part of a study of vaccination effects on CD4 cells after COVID-19. Study summary: It was two doses of either the BNT162b2 or mRNA-1273 vaccine that participants received.

The CDR3 is 15 amino acids. The V and J ends lost 0 bases and 5 bases respectively, with 13 bases between them. The V gene's germline CDR1 is LGHDT and CDR2 YNNKEL (reference sequence). Study-level findings and limits: After vaccination, at late timepoints, clones induced by infection and by vaccine contracted markedly.

The sequence came from a human donor who received a COVID-19 vaccine. The input for sequencing was CD4+ T cells from PBMCs cultured with HCoV-OC43 spike peptides, taken before COVID-19 vaccination. Subset described: HCoV-OC43 spike overlapping peptide pool stimulation. V and J are TRBV3-1 (or the pseudogene TRBV3-2) and TRBJ1-1; a weak D match, TRBD1 (5 bases). The DNA of the CDR3 is TGTGCCAGCAGCCAAGACCAGGGTACGCGGACTGAAGCTTTCTTT. Translating it yields CASSQDQGTRTEAFF.